What follows are 24 T cell receptor beta chains derived from one specimen sequenced in a study of blood T cell repertoires in COVID-19. Produced via immunoSEQ multiplex PCR; TCRdb's table is partial and in-frame only. The sample has roughly 290,000 clones, around 88% seen once; the top ten hold about 5.5%. The specimen was PBMCs or T cells enriched from blood (not recorded which). Receptor source: a woman between 35 and 50 years old who had recovered from COVID-19.

Written as DNA, the CDR3 is TGTGCCAGCTCACCTCGGACAGAAGAGACCCAGTACTTC. As protein: CASSPRTEETQYF. This rearrangement joins TRBV18 to TRBJ2-5; possible D gene TRBD1, 6 bases. The germline V gene encodes CDR1 KGHSH and CDR2 LQKENI. Trimming shortened V by 3 bases and J by 3 bases, and 8 bases separated the two germline ends. The CDR3 is made up of 13 amino acids.

About this clone itself: Other DNA sequences in the sample encode the same CDR3. The CDR3 DNA reads TGTGCCTGGAGTGTACGGGGTAACCAGCCCCAGCATTTT. Translation gives CAWSVRGNQPQHF. This rearrangement joins TRBV30 to TRBJ1-5; no reliable D call. Germline values: CDR1 GTSNPN, CDR2 SVGIG (reference sequence). There are 13 residues in the CDR3. V lost 0 bases, J lost 7 bases, and 10 bases lay in between. Using reference TRBV30 and TRBJ1-5 for the parts outside the CDR3, the full variable domain is SQTIHQWPATLVQPVGSPLSLECTVEGTSNPNLYWYRQAAGRGLQLLFYSVGIGQISSEVPQNLSASRPQDRQFILSSKKLLLSDSGFYLCAWSVRGNQPQHFGDGTRLSIL.

The genes are TRBV27 and TRBJ1-1; the match to TRBD1 covers 8 bases. Losses at the gene ends were 6 bases for V and 4 bases for J; bases not matched to a gene: 4. The CDR3 is 13 amino acids. Germline V gene sequence: CDR1 MNHEY, CDR2 SMNVEV (reference sequence). CDR3 coding DNA: TGTGCCAGCAGCCGACAGGGGATCACTGAAGCTTTCTTT. It specifies CASSRQGITEAFF.

The chain recombines TRBV28 with TRBJ2-7; 9 bases are shared with TRBD1. CDR1 and CDR2 from the germline V gene are MDHEN and SYDVKM. The CDR3 spans 14 residues. V shed 5 bases and J 6 bases; nucleotides not matched to a gene: 8. The CDR3, as DNA: TGTGCCAGCAGTCGAGGGACAGGGTTGGGCGAGCAGTACTTC. Its translation is CASSRGTGLGEQYF.

The rearrangement links TRBV19 to TRBJ2-2, with D uncertain. V was pared by 1 base and J by 5 bases, with 5 bases between. The CDR3 extends over 13 amino acids. Germline V gene data show CDR1 as LNHDA and CDR2 as SQIVND (reference sequence). This CDR3 is CASSIAGTGELFF. In DNA, the CDR3 is TGTGCCAGTAGTATAGCGGGTACCGGGGAGCTGTTTTTT. The variable domain in full, with the rest retrieved from reference TRBV19 and TRBJ2-2, is DGGITQSPKYLFRKEGQNVTLSCEQNLNHDAMYWYRQDPGQGLRLIYYSQIVNDFQKGDIAEGYSVSREKKESFPLTVTSAQKNPTAFYLCASSIAGTGELFFGEGSRLTVL.

The CDR3 protein is CASSLFPGVRGYTF. DNA for the CDR3: TGTGCCAGCAGTTTATTTCCAGGGGTTCGTGGCTACACCTTC. The gene calls are TRBV28 and TRBJ1-2; TRBD1 is a possible D gene (6 bases). Germline V gene sequence: CDR1 MDHEN, CDR2 SYDVKM. Trimming pared 1 base from V and 7 bases from J, leaving 13 bases between. The CDR3 sequence is 14 residues long.

The chain is built from TRBV5-6 and TRBJ2-7; maybe TRBD2 (6 bases). Germline V CDR1 and CDR2: SGHDT, YYEEEE. The CDR3 has 12 amino acids. V lost 2 bases and J 7 bases, leaving 10 bases between the germline ends. The CDR3 reads CASSFGGVEQYF. For the CDR3, the DNA is TGTGCCAGCAGCTTCGGCGGGGTTGAGCAGTACTTC.

V usage is TRBV30 and J usage is TRBJ1-5; D is perhaps TRBD1 (5 bases). CDR1 is GTSNPN, CDR2 SVGIG, per germline (reference sequence). CDR3 size: 14 residues. V was pared by 4 bases and J by 6 bases, with 16 bases between. CDR3 protein: CAWTLGEVGQPQHF. The DNA for the CDR3 is TGTGCCTGGACCCTAGGGGAAGTGGGTCAGCCCCAGCATTTT.

This chain connects TRBV3-1 (or the pseudogene TRBV3-2) to TRBJ1-6; 8 positions agree with TRBD1. The CDR3 extends over 15 amino acids. Germline trimming cut 3 bases from V and 6 bases from J; bases unmatched to any gene: 4. From germline, CDR1 is LGHDT and CDR2 YNNKEL (reference sequence). Here the CDR3 DNA reads TGTGCCAGCAGCCATCTGGACAGGGTTAATTCACCCCTCCACTTT. Residues: CASSHLDRVNSPLHF.

The chain uses TRBV28 and TRBJ1-1; unclear D gene. The CDR3 consists of 14 residues. V was cut by 8 bases and J by 12 bases, with 25 bases left in between. Germline V lookup: CDR1 MDHEN, CDR2 SYDVKM. CDR3 in amino acids: CASAPVPTARETFF. In DNA form, the CDR3 reads TGTGCCAGCGCCCCCGTACCCACGGCCCGGGAAACTTTCTTT.

CDR3 sequence reads: CASSPALGTDTQYF. In DNA form, the CDR3 reads TGTGCCAGCTCACCGGCCCTCGGCACAGATACGCAGTATTTT. The chain combines TRBV18 with TRBJ2-3, with no clear D. Germline CDR1 is KGHSH and CDR2 is LQKENI. The CDR3 loop spans 14 amino acids. The V end lost 3 bases, the J end lost 1 base, and 8 bases lay between the germline ends.

The CDR3 DNA is TGCGCCAGCAGCCGGTTACAGCAAAACTCCTACGAGCAGTACTTC. Protein: CASSRLQQNSYEQYF. V and J are TRBV4-1 and TRBJ2-7; D is ambiguous. The CDR3 length is 15 residues. Between the trimmed V and J ends, which lost 4 bases and 0 bases, there was a span of 13 bases. CDR1 is MGHRA, CDR2 YSYEKL, per germline.

The rearrangement uses TRBV3-1 (or the pseudogene TRBV3-2) and TRBJ2-7; a weak D match, TRBD1 (5 bases). Per germline, CDR1 LGHDT and CDR2 YNNKEL (reference sequence). V shed 0 bases and J shed 2 bases, with 14 bases lying between them. This CDR3 has 16 residues. The CDR3 nucleotides are TGTGCCAGCAGCCAAGACGTGACAGCAAGACCCTACGAGCAGTACTTC. It translates to CASSQDVTARPYEQYF.

The CDR3: CASSSDRGHGEKLFF. Written as DNA, the CDR3 is TGTGCCAGCAGCTCCGACAGGGGGCATGGTGAAAAACTGTTTTTT. This chain connects TRBV7-2 to TRBJ1-4; 10 positions agree with TRBD1. J gave up 7 bases and V 4 bases, and 6 bases lay outside the gene matches. Germline V gives CDR1 SGHTA, CDR2 FQGNSA. The CDR3 is made up of 15 amino acids.

The chain recombines TRBV7-2 with TRBJ2-7; no clear D gene. Germline V gene lookup returns CDR1 SGHTA and CDR2 FQGNSA. The CDR3 has 14 residues. Trimming took off 5 bases at V and 0 bases at J, with 11 bases between the two ends. The CDR3 loop is CASSLGLSSYEQYF. As DNA, the CDR3 is TGTGCCAGCAGCCTCGGTCTGAGCTCCTACGAGCAGTACTTC.

The rearrangement uses TRBV25-1 and TRBJ1-2, with D uncertain. This CDR3 has 11 residues. Germline values: CDR1 MGHDK, CDR2 SYGVNS. The V end was cut by 4 bases, the J end by 8 bases, with 8 bases between. In nucleotides, the CDR3 is TGTGCCAGCAGTGCGGGGTACGGCTACACCTTC. Its protein product is CASSAGYGYTF.

This clone has ten or more counts. The chain combines TRBV4-3 with TRBJ2-5; the D gene is possibly TRBD2 (5 bases). This CDR3 spans 15 amino acids. Germline-derived CDR1 and CDR2 are LGHNA and YSLEER. V was cut by 4 bases and J by 4 bases, with 16 bases left in between. The CDR3 loop is CASSRSGVGSETQYF. CDR3 bases: TGCGCCAGCAGCCGCTCCGGGGTAGGGTCAGAGACCCAGTACTTC.

The V call is TRBV7-9, the J call TRBJ2-5, with 7 bases matching TRBD2. The germline gives CDR1 SEHNR, CDR2 FQNEAQ (reference sequence). The CDR3 contains 15 residues. V shed 0 bases and J 5 bases; nucleotides not matched to a gene: 6. The CDR3 sequence: CASSLAGGPVETQYF. CDR3 nucleotide sequence: TGTGCCAGCAGCTTAGCGGGAGGGCCGGTGGAGACCCAGTACTTC. The variable domain in full, completed from reference TRBV7-9 and TRBJ2-5, reads DTGVSQNPRHKITKRGQNVTFRCDPISEHNRLYWYRQTLGQGPEFLTYFQNEAQLEKSRLLSDRFSAERPKGSFSTLEIQRTEQGDSAMYLCASSLAGGPVETQYFGPGTRLLVL.

J is TRBJ2-7 and V is TRBV2, with 12 bases that match TRBD2. From germline, CDR1 is SNHLY and CDR2 FYNNEI. This CDR3 has 14 residues. With V trimmed by 2 bases and J by 6 bases, 2 bases remained unmatched. Here the CDR3 DNA reads TGTGCCAGCAGTGAAACGACTAGCGGGGGCGAGCAGTACTTC. Translation gives CASSETTSGGEQYF.

The rearrangement joins TRBV28 to TRBJ1-2; tentatively, D is TRBD1 (6 bases). V gave up 7 bases and J gave up 1 base, with 13 bases separating them. This CDR3 contains 14 residues. Germline assignment: CDR1 MDHEN and CDR2 SYDVKM. Here the CDR3 DNA reads TGTGCCAGCACTACAGGGTACTTTAACTATGGCTACACCTTC. Translated, it gives CASTTGYFNYGYTF.

For the CDR3, the DNA is TGTGCCAGCAGTCTCTCCCACCCTTCCTATTCCCGCGATGAGCAGTTCTTC. Translation: CASSLSHPSYSRDEQFF. The rearrangement joins TRBV28 to TRBJ2-1; D unclear. V shed 5 bases and J shed 8 bases, with 25 bases lying between them. CDR3 length: 17 residues. The germline V gene has CDR1 MDHEN and CDR2 SYDVKM.

V gene TRBV5-4 combines with J gene TRBJ1-1; TRBD1 matches 8 bases. The CDR3 has 15 amino acids. In germline, CDR1 is SGHNT, CDR2 YYREEE (reference sequence). V shed 6 bases, J shed 1 base, and the junction held 8 bases outside the gene matches. For the CDR3, the DNA is TGTGCCAGCAACCCTTTAGACAGGGGGAACACTGAAGCTTTCTTT. Translated, it gives CASNPLDRGNTEAFF.

Comments on this clone: The same CDR3 arises from other DNA sequences in this sample as well. The J gene is TRBJ2-7, the V gene TRBV30, with no clear D. The CDR3 extends over 12 amino acids. V was cut by 3 bases and J by 3 bases, with 9 bases left in between. Germline lookup yields CDR1 GTSNPN and CDR2 SVGIG (reference sequence). The CDR3 sequence: CAWSPTSYEQYF. As DNA, the CDR3 is TGTGCCTGGAGCCCAACGAGCTACGAGCAGTACTTC. Full variable domain (missing parts from reference TRBV30 and TRBJ2-7): SQTIHQWPATLVQPVGSPLSLECTVEGTSNPNLYWYRQAAGRGLQLLFYSVGIGQISSEVPQNLSASRPQDRQFILSSKKLLLSDSGFYLCAWSPTSYEQYFGPGTRLTVT.

This chain links TRBV6-6 with TRBJ1-1, with D perhaps matching TRBD1 (5 bases). Germline V CDR1 and CDR2: MNHNY, SVGAGI (reference sequence). This CDR3 region has 13 residues. Trimming took off 0 bases at V and 4 bases at J, with 6 bases between the two ends. The CDR3 reads CASSYSQGTEAFF. CDR3 in DNA: TGTGCCAGCAGTTACTCCCAGGGCACTGAAGCTTTCTTT.